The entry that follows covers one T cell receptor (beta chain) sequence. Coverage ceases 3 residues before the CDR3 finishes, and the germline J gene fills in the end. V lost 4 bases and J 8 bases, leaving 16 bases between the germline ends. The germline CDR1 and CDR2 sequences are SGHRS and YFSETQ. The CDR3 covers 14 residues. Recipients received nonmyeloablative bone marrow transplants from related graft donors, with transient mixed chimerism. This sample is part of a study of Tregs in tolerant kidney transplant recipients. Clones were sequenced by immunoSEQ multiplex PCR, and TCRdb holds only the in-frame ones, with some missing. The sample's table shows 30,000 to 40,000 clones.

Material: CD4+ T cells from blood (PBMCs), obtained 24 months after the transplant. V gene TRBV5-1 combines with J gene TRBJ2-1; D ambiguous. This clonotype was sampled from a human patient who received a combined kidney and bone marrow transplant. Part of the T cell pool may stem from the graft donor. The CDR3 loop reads CASSPRAPWDEQFF. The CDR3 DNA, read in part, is TGCGCCAGCAGCCCAAGGGCCCCGTGGGATGAG.